This is a list of T cell receptor beta chains from one sample in a study of T cells in Graves' hyperthyroidism and ophthalmopathy. MiXCR, applied by TCRdb to the multiplex PCR reads, yields one record per CDR3 protein. The profile shows some 500,000 distinct CDR3 sequences, under 15% of them singletons. Sequences were obtained from blood. These TCRs come from a woman aged 18-29 years with Graves' hyperthyroidism. CDR3s include the opening cysteine and the closing phenylalanine or tryptophan. The D gene is left open where the match is weak. Part of the rows lack a size; the others show once, few, many or a class for expanded clones.

V gene: TRBV29-1
D gene: -
J gene: TRBJ1-1
clone size: -
CDR3 DNA: TGCAGCCTCCGGGAGTTGAACACTGAAGCTTTCTTT
CDR3 protein: CSLRELNTEAFF

V gene: TRBV11-2
D gene: TRBD1
J gene: TRBJ2-3
clone size: -
CDR3 DNA: TGTGCCAGCAGCTTAGTTCCGGGACAGGGGATCACAGATACGCAGTATTTT
CDR3 protein: CASSLVPGQGITDTQYF

V gene: TRBV29-1
D gene: TRBD1
J gene: TRBJ2-2
clone size: few
CDR3 DNA: TGCAGCGTTGAACCCGGCAGGGGGACCGGGGAGCTGTTTTTT
CDR3 protein: CSVEPGRGTGELFF

V gene: TRBV5-1
D gene: -
J gene: TRBJ1-4
clone size: -
CDR3 DNA: TGCGCCAGCAGCTCAGGGGTCGGGGCTAATGAAAAACTGTTTTTT
CDR3 protein: CASSSGVGANEKLFF

V gene: TRBV27
D gene: -
J gene: TRBJ2-2
clone size: -
CDR3 DNA: TGTGCCAGCAGTTTAAACAGACCGAACACCGGGGAGCTGTTTTTT
CDR3 protein: CASSLNRPNTGELFF

V gene: TRBV29-1
D gene: -
J gene: TRBJ2-7
clone size: -
CDR3 DNA: TGCAGCGTTATACCCCTTAGCTCCTACGAGCAGTACTTC
CDR3 protein: CSVIPLSSYEQYF

V gene: TRBV19
D gene: -
J gene: TRBJ2-1
clone size: few
CDR3 DNA: TGTGCCAGTACCTCCGGGGACTTCTACAATGAGCAGTTCTTC
CDR3 protein: CASTSGDFYNEQFF

V gene: TRBV6-1
D gene: -
J gene: TRBJ1-1
clone size: many
CDR3 DNA: TGTGCCAGCAGTGAAGCGTATAGGACAGTAACACATGAAGCTTTCTTT
CDR3 protein: CASSEAYRTVTHEAFF

V gene: TRBV20-1
D gene: TRBD1
J gene: TRBJ1-4
clone size: many
CDR3 DNA: TGCAGTGCTAGAGATGGACAGGGGGATGAAAAACTGTTTTTT
CDR3 protein: CSARDGQGDEKLFF

V gene: TRBV4-1
D gene: TRBD2
J gene: TRBJ2-3
clone size: few
CDR3 DNA: TGCGCCAGCAGCCAAGGACCTAGCGGGAGGGTGACAGATACGCAGTATTTT
CDR3 protein: CASSQGPSGRVTDTQYF

V gene: TRBV4-1
D gene: -
J gene: TRBJ2-3
clone size: -
CDR3 DNA: TGCGCCAGCAGACATAGCGGTTCAAGCACAGATACGCAGTATTTT
CDR3 protein: CASRHSGSSTDTQYF

V gene: TRBV20-1
D gene: -
J gene: TRBJ1-4
clone size: -
CDR3 DNA: TGCAGTGCACCCCGGGGGGTGACTAATGAAAAACTGTTTTTT
CDR3 protein: CSAPRGVTNEKLFF

V gene: TRBV7-3
D gene: -
J gene: TRBJ2-1
clone size: few
CDR3 DNA: TGTGCCAGCAGCTTAAGGAAGCGTGTATGGTGGGAGAGGTCCTACAATGAGCAGTTCTTC
CDR3 protein: CASSLRKRVWWERSYNEQFF

V gene: TRBV5-6
D gene: -
J gene: TRBJ1-1
clone size: -
CDR3 DNA: TGTGCCAGCAGCCCGGGGGATTGGGGCACTGAAGCTTTCTTT
CDR3 protein: CASSPGDWGTEAFF

V gene: TRBV28
D gene: TRBD2
J gene: TRBJ2-5
clone size: many
CDR3 DNA: TGTGCCAGCAGTTTACATACTAGCGGGATAACTGAGACCCAGTACTTC
CDR3 protein: CASSLHTSGITETQYF

V gene: TRBV3-1
D gene: -
J gene: TRBJ1-4
clone size: many
CDR3 DNA: TGTGCCAGCAGCCAAGATCTTACGGGATATGAAAAACTGTTTTTT
CDR3 protein: CASSQDLTGYEKLFF

V gene: TRBV6-1
D gene: -
J gene: TRBJ1-3
clone size: few
CDR3 DNA: TGTGCCAGCAGTGAAGCGGACAGTACCTCTGGAAACACCATATATTTT
CDR3 protein: CASSEADSTSGNTIYF

V gene: TRBV12-3/TRBV12-4
D gene: TRBD2
J gene: TRBJ2-1
clone size: -
CDR3 DNA: TGTGCCAGCAGTGCCCGACTAGCGGGAGTTCAAAATGAGCAGTTCTTC
CDR3 protein: CASSARLAGVQNEQFF

V gene: TRBV6-1
D gene: -
J gene: TRBJ1-1
clone size: few
CDR3 DNA: TGTGCCAGCAGTGTACCCAGCATGAACACTGAAGCTTTCTTT
CDR3 protein: CASSVPSMNTEAFF

V gene: TRBV5-1
D gene: TRBD2
J gene: TRBJ2-1
clone size: -
CDR3 DNA: TGCGCCAGCAGCTTCACCCTAGCGGGAGGAAATGAGCAGTTCTTC
CDR3 protein: CASSFTLAGGNEQFF

V gene: TRBV27
D gene: -
J gene: TRBJ2-2
clone size: once
CDR3 DNA: TGTGCCAGCAGTATGATCCGGATCAATACCCCCGGGGAGCTGTTTTTT
CDR3 protein: CASSMIRINTPGELFF

V gene: TRBV2
D gene: -
J gene: TRBJ1-1
clone size: few
CDR3 DNA: TGTGCCAGTTGCAGGGAGGTGAACACTGAAGCTTTCTTT
CDR3 protein: CASCREVNTEAFF

V gene: TRBV20-1
D gene: TRBD1
J gene: TRBJ2-7
clone size: many
CDR3 DNA: TGCAGTGCTAGAGACAGGGACAGGAACTCCTACGAGCAGTACTTC
CDR3 protein: CSARDRDRNSYEQYF

V gene: TRBV2
D gene: -
J gene: TRBJ1-1
clone size: many
CDR3 DNA: TGTGCCAGCAGTGATATACTTGAGGCTTTCTTT
CDR3 protein: CASSDILEAFF

V gene: TRBV5-5
D gene: TRBD1
J gene: TRBJ2-2
clone size: many
CDR3 DNA: TGTGCCAGCAGCGGCCGGGACAGGGGTGGCACCGGGGAGCTGTTTTTT
CDR3 protein: CASSGRDRGGTGELFF

V gene: TRBV7-9
D gene: TRBD1
J gene: TRBJ2-1
clone size: -
CDR3 DNA: TGTGCCAGCAGCTTGGGACAGGACTACGAGCAGTTCTTC
CDR3 protein: CASSLGQDYEQFF